This T cell receptor (beta chain) comes out of a study of T cell responses to AZD1222 COVID-19 vaccine. For the study at large: Second-dose intervals of approximately 4 or approximately 12 weeks were pooled. Findings and limits, study-wide: Spike-specific TCR breadth rose after two AZD1222 doses, and depth rose as well. Spike was spanned by vaccine-associated CD4 TCRs, which were dominant at 160-218 and 743-854. Clonal diversity was possibly underestimated, and the donors were mostly white British, with more females.

This clone has a single count. Its antigen is undetermined. The sample contains more than one DNA sequence encoding this CDR3. The CDR3 is 13 amino acids. Trimming took 4 bases from V and 0 from J, leaving 8 bases between them. Germline V CDR1 and CDR2: SGDLS, YYNGEE. Here immunoSEQ multiplex PCR was the method, and the copy in TCRdb shows in-frame clones only, minus some. The table records some 120,000 clones, about 85% of them present only once. The chain employs TRBV9 and TRBJ2-7; a weak D match, TRBD1 (5 bases). Sequences were derived from peripheral blood, sampled on day 0 of AZD1222 vaccination. The sequence derives from an adult in good health. CDR3 nucleotides: TGTGCCAGCAGCCCACAGGACTCCTACGAGCAGTACTTC. This encodes CASSPQDSYEQYF.